This T cell receptor beta chain was captured in a study of blood T cells in healthy people across ages. Extraction yielded at least 6 micrograms of total RNA per sample. This clonotype has just one count. What it binds is not known. J gave up 8 bases and V 7 bases, and 5 bases lay outside the gene matches. The CDR3 runs 13 residues. Germline CDR1 and CDR2: SQVTM and ANQGSEA. Through a sample-barcoded 5' primer and a J-beta primer mix, a second PCR was run for about 6 to 11 cycles. Tagging of each cDNA molecule was performed by a template-switch adaptor with 12 random nucleotides. TCRdb processed the 5' RACE reads anew with MiXCR; each CDR3 protein has one entry. The sample holds about 830,000 distinct CDR3 sequences, about 59% seen once. Overall study findings and caveats: The study could not conclusively compare naive and antigen-experienced cells, given its unsorted PBMCs.

The chain couples TRBV29-1 to TRBJ2-1; 13 bases map to TRBD2. The origin of this receptor is a man aged 30 to 45 in good health. Sequenced input: blood. As DNA, the CDR3 is TGCAGCGGGACTAGCGGGAGTAAGTATGAGCAGTTCTTC. It specifies CSGTSGSKYEQFF.